The 16 T cell receptor beta chains reported below all come from one sample, sequenced in a study of T-cell memory formation after mild COVID-19 (dated by TCRdb to about 2021). Library creation used 5' RACE. Sequencing instrument: Illumina NovaSeq 6000. Using fastp trimming at Q25 and MiXCR clonotype assembly, TCRdb reanalyzed the public sequencing data and kept in-frame beta chains. Rows merge per CDR3 protein into single entries with the most common DNA and genes. The table for this sample lists hundreds of thousands of distinct CDR3 sequences; about an eighth of them were counted only once. In total, the top ten clones hold around a fifth of the sample. Sample: PBMCs or a T cell subset sorted from them (not recorded which). The receptors were gathered from a man aged 18 to 35 who had mild COVID-19 (a few samples of this study predate the infection). The sample titles of this study are shuffled in the database, so cell type and time point are left out; the donor was told from shared clones.

This rearrangement joins TRBV6-2 or TRBV6-3 to TRBJ2-5; TRBD1 matches 7 bases. Trimming cost V 8 bases and J 9 bases; bases outside gene matches: 18. Germline V lookup: CDR1 MNHEY, CDR2 SVGEGT. This CDR3 region has 15 residues. CDR3 residues: CASGRTPGDSLAQYF. In DNA, the CDR3 is TGTGCCAGCGGAAGAACTCCCGGGGACAGCCTGGCCCAGTACTTC.

The rearrangement links TRBV7-3 to TRBJ2-1; D may match TRBD1 or TRBD2 (5 bases each). Looked up from germline, CDR1 is SGHTA and CDR2 is FQGTGA. V was shortened by 5 bases and J by 8 bases, with 25 bases between the two germline ends. This CDR3 has 17 residues. CDR3 in amino acids: CASSLRTSGAPGYEQFF. The CDR3 DNA reads TGTGCCAGCAGCCTCCGGACCTCCGGGGCGCCGGGTTATGAGCAGTTCTTC.

Ten or more counts support this clonotype. This chain connects TRBV7-2 to TRBJ1-2; 10 bases match TRBD1. Germline lookup yields CDR1 SGHTA and CDR2 FQGNSA. With V trimmed by 3 bases and J by 5 bases, 6 bases remained unmatched. This CDR3 is 15 amino acids long. CDR3 bases: TGTGCCAGCAGCTTCCCGGGACAGGGGCGTTATGGCTACACCTTC. The encoded protein is CASSFPGQGRYGYTF.

The chain joins TRBV7-6 to TRBJ2-5; TRBD2 is a possible D gene (6 bases). The ends were cut back, 0 bases at V and 5 bases at J, with 16 bases in the middle. The CDR3 has 16 residues. Per the germline V gene, CDR1 is SGHVS and CDR2 is FNYEAQ. This chain's CDR3 is CASSLAARGWTETQYF. CDR3 coding DNA: TGTGCCAGCAGCTTAGCGGCTCGGGGGTGGACCGAGACCCAGTACTTC.

The sample holds a few counts of this clonotype. The gene calls are TRBV6-5 and TRBJ1-2; D not resolved. Germline V gene lookup returns CDR1 MNHEY and CDR2 SVGAGI. The V end lost 0 bases, the J end lost 1 base, and 6 bases lay between the germline ends. The CDR3 runs to 14 residues. The CDR3: CASSYSNVNYGYTF. CDR3 bases: TGTGCCAGCAGTTACTCGAACGTTAACTATGGCTACACCTTC.

The V call is TRBV2, the J call TRBJ1-5; no firm D call. The CDR3 is 14 amino acids. CDR1 and CDR2 from the germline V gene are SNHLY and FYNNEI. V was clipped by 3 bases and J by 4 bases, with 10 bases between them. CDR3 DNA sequence: TGTGCCAGCAGTGAGCTAAACGGGAATCAGCCCCAGCATTTT. Protein: CASSELNGNQPQHF.

This clonotype was counted many times. J is TRBJ2-1 and V is TRBV29-1; the D gene could be TRBD1 or TRBD2 (5 bases each). Germline V gene data show CDR1 as SQVTM and CDR2 as ANQGSEA. The ends were cut back, 7 bases at V and 10 bases at J, with 17 bases in the middle. CDR3 length: 12 amino acids. This chain's CDR3 is CSASSGTGEQFF. The CDR3 coding sequence is TGCAGCGCGAGTTCCGGGACGGGGGAGCAGTTCTTC.

This clonotype has more than one count but fewer than ten. This chain joins TRBV7-8 and TRBJ1-4, with D possibly matching TRBD1 (6 bases). V was clipped by 2 bases and J by 2 bases, with 9 bases between them. This CDR3 is 15 amino acids long. Germline V gene sequence: CDR1 SGHVS, CDR2 FQNEAQ. The CDR3, as DNA: TGTGCCAGCAGCTTAAGGGGGTTGACTAATGAAAAACTGTTTTTT. Encoded protein: CASSLRGLTNEKLFF.

This clonotype has a count of ten or more. The chain couples TRBV6-5 to TRBJ2-7; D is unclear. The CDR3 loop spans 11 amino acids. The germline V and J ends were trimmed by 2 bases and 4 bases, with 3 bases remaining between them. Germline assignment: CDR1 MNHEY and CDR2 SVGAGI. CDR3 sequence (DNA): TGTGCCAGCAGTTACCGATACGAGCAGTACTTC. Residues: CASSYRYEQYF.

The J gene is TRBJ1-2, the V gene TRBV9; tentatively, D is TRBD1 (6 bases). CDR1 is SGDLS and CDR2 is YYNGEE in the germline V gene. Trimming shortened V by 3 bases and J by 6 bases, and 15 bases separated the two germline ends. The CDR3 length is 14 residues. CDR3 region: CASSDGGGNHGYTF. CDR3 bases: TGTGCCAGCAGCGACGGAGGGGGGAATCATGGCTACACCTTC.

There are a few counts of this clonotype. The CDR3, as DNA: TGCGCCAGCAGCACGGGTCCGGGGGAGGGAGAGACCCAGTACTTC. Translated: CASSTGPGEGETQYF. The V gene is TRBV5-1, the J gene TRBJ2-5; 7 bases line up with TRBD2. Germline trimming cut 4 bases from V and 4 bases from J; bases unmatched to any gene: 10. The CDR3 is made up of 15 amino acids. Germline V gene lookup returns CDR1 SGHRS and CDR2 YFSETQ.

This clonotype was seen more than once but under ten times. This chain links TRBV2 with TRBJ1-5; weak D call: TRBD1 (5 bases). This CDR3 has 12 amino acids. Trimming took off 8 bases at V and 4 bases at J, with 9 bases between the two ends. CDR1 and CDR2 from the germline V gene are SNHLY and FYNNEI. The CDR3 loop is CASAGGNQPQHF. DNA of the CDR3: TGTGCCAGCGCGGGGGGGAATCAGCCCCAGCATTTT.

This chain uses TRBV10-3 with TRBJ2-2; 7 positions agree with TRBD2. V dropped 2 bases and J dropped 1; count of bases not matched to a gene: 4. This CDR3 is built from 16 residues. Germline assignment: CDR1 ENHRY and CDR2 SYGVKD. The DNA of the CDR3 is TGTGCCATCAGTGAGGAGCGGGGTAGGAACACCGGGGAGCTGTTTTTT. This translates into CAISEERGRNTGELFF.

This chain joins TRBV29-1 and TRBJ1-1; D is perhaps TRBD1 (6 bases). The germline gives CDR1 SQVTM, CDR2 ANQGSEA. Between the trimmed V and J ends, which lost 3 bases and 13 bases, there was a span of 15 bases. This CDR3 comprises 11 residues. The CDR3 nucleotides read TGCAGCGTTGAGGTCACAGGGATTGATTTCTTT. The encoded protein is CSVEVTGIDFF.

The chain links TRBV2 to TRBJ1-3, with D uncertain. With 0 bases removed from V and 7 bases from J, the gap between germline ends came to 7 bases. The germline V gene has CDR1 SNHLY and CDR2 FYNNEI. This CDR3 is 13 amino acids long. The CDR3 DNA reads TGTGCCAGCAGTGAAGCCCTCATTAACACCATATATTTT. It translates to CASSEALINTIYF.

The chain couples TRBV7-9 to TRBJ1-2; D uncertain. The V gene's germline CDR1 is SEHNR and CDR2 FQNEAQ (reference sequence). CDR3 length: 14 amino acids. Between the trimmed V and J ends, which lost 6 bases and 8 bases, there was a span of 19 bases. The DNA for the CDR3 is TGTGCCAGCAGTTCAGGTTCAGCTACGGGGGGCTACACCTTC. Translation: CASSSGSATGGYTF.